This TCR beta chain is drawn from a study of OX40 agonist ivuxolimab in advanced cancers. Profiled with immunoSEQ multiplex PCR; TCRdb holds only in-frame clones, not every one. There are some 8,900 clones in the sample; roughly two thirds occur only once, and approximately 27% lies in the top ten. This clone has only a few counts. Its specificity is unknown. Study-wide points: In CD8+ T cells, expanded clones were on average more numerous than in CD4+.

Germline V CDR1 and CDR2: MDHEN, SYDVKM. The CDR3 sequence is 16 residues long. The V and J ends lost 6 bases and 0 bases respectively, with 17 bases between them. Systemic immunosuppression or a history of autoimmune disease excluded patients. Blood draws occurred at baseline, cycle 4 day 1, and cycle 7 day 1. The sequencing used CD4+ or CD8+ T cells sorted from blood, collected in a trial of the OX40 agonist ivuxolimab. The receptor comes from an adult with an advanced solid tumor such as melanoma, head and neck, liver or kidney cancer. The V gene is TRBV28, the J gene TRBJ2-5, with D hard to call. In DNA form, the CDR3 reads TGTGCCAGCAGCCCTCGGTCCCTTACGTACCAAGAGACCCAGTACTTC. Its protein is CASSPRSLTYQETQYF.